These T cell receptor beta chains were read from a single sample in a study of cytomegalovirus exposure and HLA in healthy donors. TCRdb's table, derived via immunoSEQ multiplex PCR, lists solely in-frame clones and lacks some. The data show around 90,000 clones, more than 55% seen once. Material for sequencing was PBMCs. The receptors here all came from a human donor in good health. Both conserved end residues are part of each CDR3. D genes are given only for firm matches. The size of a clone is reported for some rows only, either as once, few or many, or as a class for expanded clones.

clone_size	d_call	v_call	j_call	cdr3_nt	cdr3_aa
NA	NA	TRBV6-6	TRBJ1-5	TGTGCCAGCAGTTACTCGGTGGGGCGAGGCAATCAGCCCCAGCATTTT	CASSYSVGRGNQPQHF
NA	TRBD2	TRBV27	TRBJ2-1	TGTGCCAGCAGTTCACCCCCGACTAGCGGGGGGTCGCATGAGCAGTTCTTC	CASSSPPTSGGSHEQFF
few	NA	TRBV6-6	TRBJ1-2	TGTGCCAGCAGTCAGACCGGGACACCAAGGGCCGGCTACACCTTC	CASSQTGTPRAGYTF
once	TRBD2	TRBV7-9	TRBJ2-3	TGTGCCAGCAGCTTCCGACTAGCGGGGGGCAATACGCAGTATTTT	CASSFRLAGGNTQYF
NA	TRBD1	TRBV9	TRBJ1-1	TGTGCCAGTAGCGTAGAGAACAGGGGGCCAGCTTTCTTT	CASSVENRGPAFF
NA	NA	TRBV5-1	TRBJ1-1	TGCGCCAGCAGCTACCTTAGAGGGGGCACTGAAGCTTTCTTT	CASSYLRGGTEAFF
once	NA	TRBV5-1	TRBJ1-4	TGCGCCAGCAGCTTTTCGGGAGGGAATGAAAAACTGTTTTTT	CASSFSGGNEKLFF
NA	TRBD2	TRBV5-4	TRBJ2-3	TGTGCCAGCAGCCCCCTAGCGGGGGGCGGCACAGATACGCAGTATTTT	CASSPLAGGGTDTQYF
few	NA	TRBV7-2	TRBJ1-5	TGTGCCAGCAGCCTGGTGGGCGATCAGCCCCAGCATTTT	CASSLVGDQPQHF
NA	TRBD2	TRBV11-2	TRBJ2-5	TGTGCCAGCAGCTTTCGCGGGGGTGAAGGGGAGACCCAGTACTTC	CASSFRGGEGETQYF
NA	TRBD2	TRBV4-1	TRBJ2-5	TGCGCCAGCAGCCCGCTCAAAAATAGCGGGGGGGCCCGGGAGACCCAGTACTTC	CASSPLKNSGGARETQYF
few	TRBD1	TRBV2	TRBJ1-6	TGTGCCAGCAGGGTGGGACAGGGGCCCTATAATTCACCCCTCCACTTT	CASRVGQGPYNSPLHF
NA	NA	TRBV4-2	TRBJ2-5	TGTGCCAGCAGCCAAGCAACTACCCAAGAGACCCAGTACTTC	CASSQATTQETQYF
NA	NA	TRBV4-3	TRBJ1-2	TGCGCCAGCAGCCAAGATTGGCCAGGGTGGCGCGGCTACACCTTC	CASSQDWPGWRGYTF
NA	TRBD2	TRBV11-2	TRBJ2-7	TGTGCCAGCAGCCACGTCCGCGGGGGGGCGATCCACGAGCAGTACTTC	CASSHVRGGAIHEQYF
few	NA	TRBV2	TRBJ2-7	TGTGCCAGCATGTGGAGCTCCTACGAGCAGTACTTC	CASMWSSYEQYF
NA	TRBD1	TRBV5-6	TRBJ2-3	TGTGCCAGCAGCTTAGGCGGGCAGGGGGTGGATACGCAGTATTTT	CASSLGGQGVDTQYF
NA	NA	TRBV5-6	TRBJ1-1	TGTGCCAGCAGCTTGGTAAGTGGCGAAGCTTTCTTT	CASSLVSGEAFF
NA	TRBD1	TRBV11-3	TRBJ2-7	TGTGCCAGCAGCTTAGATCGGGACAGACTCGAGCAGTACTTC	CASSLDRDRLEQYF
NA	NA	TRBV7-3	TRBJ2-7	TGTGCCAGCAGCTTAAATGACAGGTCCTACGAGCAGTACTTC	CASSLNDRSYEQYF
NA	NA	TRBV4-1	TRBJ2-6	TGCGCCAGCAGCCCCGGTTACGGGGCCAACGTCCTGACTTTC	CASSPGYGANVLTF
NA	TRBD1	TRBV6-1	TRBJ1-2	TGTGCCAGCAGCACCTGGGACAGGGGCGGCTACACCTTC	CASSTWDRGGYTF
NA	TRBD2	TRBV5-1	TRBJ2-1	TGCGCCAGCAGCTCCGGACTAGCGGGGCGATACAATGAGCAGTTCTTC	CASSSGLAGRYNEQFF
NA	NA	TRBV11-3	TRBJ2-5	TGTGCCAGCAGCGCGGAGACCCAGTACTTC	CASSAETQYF
NA	TRBD1	TRBV4-2	TRBJ2-7	TGTGCCAGCAGCCAAGCAGGGGGCTTCAACGAGCAGTACTTC	CASSQAGGFNEQYF
NA	NA	TRBV4-1	TRBJ2-1	TGCGCCAGCAGCCAAGACGGTGCTAGCGATTGGTACAATGAGCAGTTCTTC	CASSQDGASDWYNEQFF
NA	TRBD1	TRBV18	TRBJ1-1	TGTGCCAGCTCAACGGACAGGGGGAGGGGCACTGAAGCTTTCTTT	CASSTDRGRGTEAFF
NA	TRBD2	TRBV7-2	TRBJ2-5	TGTGCCAGCAGCTTATCTACGGGCGGGGGGCAAGAGACCCAGTACTTC	CASSLSTGGGQETQYF
NA	NA	TRBV13	TRBJ1-5	TGTGCCAGCAGCACACTAAACACGCAGCCCCAGCATTTT	CASSTLNTQPQHF
NA	TRBD1	TRBV5-1	TRBJ1-6	TGCGCCAGCAGCTCCGCGGACAGGGCTGGATCACCCCTCCACTTT	CASSSADRAGSPLHF
once	TRBD1	TRBV19	TRBJ1-4	TGTGCCAGTAGTATGGCCAGGGGGCGGGGAGTAACTAATGAAAAACTGTTTTTT	CASSMARGRGVTNEKLFF
NA	NA	TRBV4-1	TRBJ1-2	TGCGCCAGCAGCCAAGCGAACAGCTATGGCTACACCTTC	CASSQANSYGYTF
NA	TRBD2	TRBV11-3	TRBJ2-2	TGTGCCAGCAGCACGAGACTAGCGGGGGTCACCGGGGAGCTGTTTTTT	CASSTRLAGVTGELFF
NA	TRBD1	TRBV4-3	TRBJ1-2	TGCGCCAGCAGCCAAGAGGGACAGTACAGCCACTACACCTTC	CASSQEGQYSHYTF
NA	NA	TRBV6-5	TRBJ1-6	TGTGCCAGCAGTTCACCTCGGGCTCAGGGCAATTCACCCCTCCACTTT	CASSSPRAQGNSPLHF
NA	TRBD1	TRBV2	TRBJ2-2	TGTGCCAGCATTCCGGACAGGGATGGCGGGGAGCTGTTTTTT	CASIPDRDGGELFF
NA	TRBD1	TRBV5-8	TRBJ2-1	TGTGCCAGCAGCTTGGTTCAGGGGGCTACGGTTGAGCAGTTCTTC	CASSLVQGATVEQFF
NA	TRBD2	TRBV4-3	TRBJ2-7	TGCGCCAGCAGCCAGAATCGGGGGGGCGGGGCCTTTTACGAGCAGTACTTC	CASSQNRGGGAFYEQYF
NA	NA	TRBV25-1	TRBJ1-4	TGTGCCAGCAGTGAACCTGTGTTCGGTAATGAAAAACTGTTTTTT	CASSEPVFGNEKLFF
NA	TRBD1	TRBV5-4	TRBJ2-2	TGTGCCAGCAGCTCGCGACAGGGATTCACCGGGGAGCTGTTTTTT	CASSSRQGFTGELFF
NA	NA	TRBV11-3	TRBJ2-2	TGTGCCAGCAGCCCGTCCGGGATCCGGGAGCTGTTTTTT	CASSPSGIRELFF
NA	TRBD1	TRBV7-3	TRBJ1-1	TGTGCCAGCAGCTCGTCCCGGGACAGGGTGGGTGAAGCTTTCTTT	CASSSSRDRVGEAFF
NA	NA	TRBV7-9	TRBJ1-4	TGTGCCAGCAGCTTAGGTGGGGGCAATAATGAAAAACTGTTTTTT	CASSLGGGNNEKLFF